The entry below gives a single T cell receptor beta chain sequence along with its context. Its antigen is as yet unknown. Method: immunoSEQ multiplex PCR; TCRdb's copy keeps in-frame clones and lacks some. The repertoire holds tens of thousands of clones, 75% to 90% seen once, with around 1.5% in the top ten. Germline V gene sequence: CDR1 MNHEY, CDR2 SVGAGI. Losses at the gene ends were 6 bases for V and 3 bases for J; bases not matched to a gene: 7. The CDR3 has 15 residues. Time point in this sample: week 35, safety follow-up. Topical imiquimod was applied with each vaccine dose, which held 300 ug of mutant IDH1 20-mer peptide. During weeks 1, 3, 5, 7, 11, 15, 19 and 23, patients received eight vaccinations. This sample was included in a study of a mutant IDH1 vaccine in newly diagnosed glioma. Study summary: Prior therapy was radiotherapy, temozolomide, or both; most received both. At week 35 came visit V12, and visit V13 followed at week 47.

This TCR came from a man aged 35 to 55 with glioma. The material was PBMCs, obtained from a glioma patient whose treatment included an IDH1 peptide vaccine. The rearrangement links TRBV6-5 to TRBJ1-5, with TRBD1 matching over 8 bases. The CDR3 here is CASSPYRGDNQPQHF. Here the CDR3 DNA reads TGTGCCAGCAGCCCCTACAGGGGGGACAATCAGCCCCAGCATTTT.